The 13 T cell receptor beta chains in this list originate from one sample, sequenced in a study of blood T cell repertoires in COVID-19. This table comes from immunoSEQ multiplex PCR, and its TCRdb copy is limited to in-frame clones, with some not included. The sample holds about 210,000 clones; around 84% are singletons and the top ten take about 13%. Sequencing was carried out using peripheral blood. The receptors derive from a human donor in a cohort sampled during active COVID-19.

The chain links TRBV4-2 to TRBJ2-3; a weak D match, TRBD2 (5 bases). The CDR3 runs 16 residues. Germline loops: CDR1 LGHNA, CDR2 YNFKEQ. The V gene lost 1 base and the J gene lost 6 bases, with 17 bases spanning the gap. Written as DNA, the CDR3 is TGTGCCAGCAGCCAAGTTTCAGGACTGGGGTCTGATACGCAGTATTTT. As protein: CASSQVSGLGSDTQYF.

The chain couples TRBV27 to TRBJ1-2; D gene uncertain. CDR1 and CDR2 (germline): MNHEY, SMNVEV (reference sequence). The ends were cut back, 2 bases at V and 8 bases at J, with 18 bases in the middle. The CDR3 sequence is 15 residues long. The CDR3 sequence: CASSLTVNPSRGYTF. The CDR3 nucleotides are TGTGCCAGCAGTTTAACAGTCAACCCTTCCCGCGGCTACACCTTC.

This rearrangement joins TRBV7-2 to TRBJ2-2, with D possibly TRBD1 on 5 matching bases. Germline V gene sequence: CDR1 SGHTA, CDR2 FQGNSA. Trimming stripped 1 base from V and 6 bases from J, with 12 bases between. The CDR3 is made up of 15 amino acids. The CDR3 sequence is CASSLDQARAGELFF. The CDR3 DNA reads TGTGCCAGCAGCTTAGACCAGGCCAGGGCCGGGGAGCTGTTTTTT.

A few counts support this clone. The V gene is TRBV29-1, the J gene TRBJ2-3; D perhaps matches TRBD1 (6 bases). Deletions cut 7 bases from V and 4 bases from J, with 27 bases between. Germline CDR1 is SQVTM and CDR2 is ANQGSEA. CDR3 length: 17 amino acids. CDR3 DNA sequence: TGCAGCGCCGACCCCTGGGATCCCAGGGGTGCGGCAGATACGCAGTATTTT. Its protein product is CSADPWDPRGAADTQYF.

This chain links TRBV24-1 with TRBJ1-3; 7 bases fit TRBD1. This CDR3 region has 16 residues. Looked up from germline, CDR1 is KGHDR and CDR2 is SFDVKD. The ends lost 2 bases at V and 4 bases at J; junction bases unmatched: 7. CDR3 sequence reads: CATSDSGRGDGNTIYF. The CDR3 DNA follows: TGTGCCACCAGTGATTCGGGCAGGGGGGACGGAAACACCATATATTTT.

V gene TRBV3-1 (or the pseudogene TRBV3-2) combines with J gene TRBJ2-1; 9 positions match TRBD2. Trimming at V came to 4 bases and at J to 8 bases, leaving 12 bases not matched to a gene. This CDR3 region has 16 residues. Germline V gene sequence: CDR1 LGHDT, CDR2 YNNKEL (reference sequence). The CDR3 is CASSLPFSGSFDEQFF. In DNA form, the CDR3 reads TGTGCCAGCAGCCTGCCCTTTAGCGGGAGTTTCGATGAGCAGTTCTTC.

V gene TRBV6-4 combines with J gene TRBJ2-1; 14 bases line up with TRBD2. Trimming took 3 bases from V and 9 from J; bases not matched to a gene: 7. Germline lookup yields CDR1 MRHNA and CDR2 SNTAGT. The CDR3 contains 16 residues. The CDR3 protein is CASSDRRTSGGSEQFF. In DNA, the CDR3 is TGTGCCAGCAGTGATCGGAGGACTAGCGGGGGGAGTGAGCAGTTCTTC.

This rearrangement joins TRBV6-5 to TRBJ1-1; a weak D match, TRBD1 (5 bases). V was shortened by 7 bases and J by 4 bases, with 16 bases between the two germline ends. The CDR3 spans 14 residues. Looked up from germline, CDR1 is MNHEY and CDR2 is SVGAGI. The CDR3 reads CASTPTRESTEAFF. CDR3 nucleotides: TGTGCCAGCACCCCGACCAGGGAATCCACTGAAGCTTTCTTT.

The table lists this clone with a count of one. The CDR3 sequence: CASSFRTGALWSSYEQYF. CDR3 in DNA: TGTGCCAGCAGTTTCAGGACAGGAGCACTTTGGAGCTCCTACGAGCAGTACTTC. The chain couples TRBV27 to TRBJ2-7, with 7 positions matching TRBD1. Germline lookup yields CDR1 MNHEY and CDR2 SMNVEV (reference sequence). The CDR3 covers 18 residues. Losses at the gene ends were 3 bases for V and 0 bases for J; bases not matched to a gene: 14.

The chain combines TRBV29-1 with TRBJ2-7, with TRBD1 matching 10 bases. V was pared by 6 bases and J by 3 bases, with 5 bases of the junction left unmatched. Germline assignment: CDR1 SQVTM and CDR2 ANQGSEA. The CDR3 covers 13 residues. CDR3 region: CSVIRTGGYEQYF. In DNA, the CDR3 is TGCAGCGTGATCCGGACAGGGGGCTACGAGCAGTACTTC.

J is TRBJ1-3 and V is TRBV28; D uncertain. The CDR3 runs 16 residues. Trimming cost V 5 bases and J 1 base, with 15 bases left between them. Germline CDR1 MDHEN, CDR2 SYDVKM. The CDR3 sequence is CASSLPGVWSGNTIYF. CDR3 nucleotides: TGTGCCAGCAGTCTACCCGGGGTTTGGTCTGGAAACACCATATATTTT.

The chain couples TRBV6-5 to TRBJ1-1, with D hard to call. This CDR3 spans 13 amino acids. Germline-derived CDR1 and CDR2 are MNHEY and SVGAGI. Between the trimmed V and J ends, which lost 4 bases and 8 bases, there was a span of 14 bases. CDR3 in DNA: TGTGCCAGCAGTTTAGACGGGAACGCCGAAGCTTTCTTT. Protein sequence: CASSLDGNAEAFF.

J is TRBJ2-1 and V is TRBV5-1; 9 bases fit TRBD2. The V gene end was trimmed by 0 bases and the J gene end by 7 bases; junction bases not matched to a gene: 5. The length of the CDR3 is 15 residues. The V gene's germline CDR1 is SGHRS and CDR2 YFSETQ. The chain's CDR3 is CASSLARLAGNEQFF. The CDR3 DNA is TGCGCCAGCAGCTTGGCCCGGCTAGCGGGAAATGAGCAGTTCTTC. Drawing the rest from reference TRBV5-1 and TRBJ2-1, the complete variable domain is KAGVTQTPRYLIKTRGQQVTLSCSPISGHRSVSWYQQTPGQGLQFLFEYFSETQRNKGNFPGRFSGRQFSNSRSEMNVSTLELGDSALYLCASSLARLAGNEQFFGPGTRLTVL.